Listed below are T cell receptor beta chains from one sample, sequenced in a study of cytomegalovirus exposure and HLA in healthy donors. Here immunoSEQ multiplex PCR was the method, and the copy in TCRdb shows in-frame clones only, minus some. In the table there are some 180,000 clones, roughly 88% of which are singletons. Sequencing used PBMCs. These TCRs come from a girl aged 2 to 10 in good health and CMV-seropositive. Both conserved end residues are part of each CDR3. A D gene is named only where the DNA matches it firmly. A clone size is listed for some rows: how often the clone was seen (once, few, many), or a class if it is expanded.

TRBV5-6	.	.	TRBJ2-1	TGTGCCAGCAGCTTAAGTGTCCCGGGGTATGAGCAGTTCTTC	CASSLSVPGYEQFF
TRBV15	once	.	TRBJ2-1	TGTGCCACCAGCAAAGTCAACTTCTACAATGAGCAGTTCTTC	CATSKVNFYNEQFF
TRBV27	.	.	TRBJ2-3	TGTGCCAGCAGTCGGTCGGATACGCAGTATTTT	CASSRSDTQYF
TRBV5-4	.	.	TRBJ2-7	TGTGCCAGCAGTGTATTGGGAGGCGAGCAGTACTTC	CASSVLGGEQYF
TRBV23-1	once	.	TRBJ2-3	TGCGCCAGCAGTCAATCGGGCAGGGTAAGCACAGATACGCAGTATTTT	CASSQSGRVSTDTQYF
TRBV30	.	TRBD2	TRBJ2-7	TGTGCCTGGAGTGTACGACTAGCGGACGCCTACGAGCAGTACTTC	CAWSVRLADAYEQYF
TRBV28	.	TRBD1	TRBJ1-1	TGTGCCAGCAGTTCTTTCGGACAGGGGGCGACTGAAGCTTTCTTT	CASSSFGQGATEAFF
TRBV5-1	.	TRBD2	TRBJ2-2	TGCGCCAGCAGCCTCGGGACTAGCGGGACCGGGGAGCTGTTTTTT	CASSLGTSGTGELFF
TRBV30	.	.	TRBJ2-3	TGTGCCTGGGAGGGCCGCGGGCCAGATACGCAGTATTTT	CAWEGRGPDTQYF
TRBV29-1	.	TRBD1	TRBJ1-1	TGCAGCGTGGCCACAGGGGGGAGCACTGAAGCTTTCTTT	CSVATGGSTEAFF
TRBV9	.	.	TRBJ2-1	TGTGCCAGCAGCGTATATACGAGCTCCTACAATGAGCAGTTCTTC	CASSVYTSSYNEQFF
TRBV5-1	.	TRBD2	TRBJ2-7	TGCGCCAGCAGCTTGGTTGTAGCGGGAGCATACGAGCAGTACTTC	CASSLVVAGAYEQYF
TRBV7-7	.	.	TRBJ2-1	TGTGCTAGCAGCTCACAACCCTGGAGTTCCTACAATGAGCAGTTCTTC	CASSSQPWSSYNEQFF
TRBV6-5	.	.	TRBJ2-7	TGTGCCAGCAGTTACTCGATCAGGGGCTACGAGCAGTACTTC	CASSYSIRGYEQYF
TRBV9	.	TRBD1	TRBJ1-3	TGTGCCAGCAGCCCTAGGGGGCTTGCCTCTGGAAACACCATATATTTT	CASSPRGLASGNTIYF
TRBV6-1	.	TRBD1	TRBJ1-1	TGTGCCAGCAGTGAAAACAGGGGGCACACTGAAGCTTTCTTT	CASSENRGHTEAFF
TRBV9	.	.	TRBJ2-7	TGTGCCAGCAGCGTGACCGGGACAAATATGAACGAGCAGTACTTC	CASSVTGTNMNEQYF
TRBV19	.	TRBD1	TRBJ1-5	TGTGCCAGTAGTTATAGGACAGGGAGAGGGAATCAGCCCCAGCATTTT	CASSYRTGRGNQPQHF
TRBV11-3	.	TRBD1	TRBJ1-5	TGTGCCAGCAGCCTCGGGACAGGGGCCCAGCCCCAGCATTTT	CASSLGTGAQPQHF
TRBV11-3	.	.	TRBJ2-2	TGTGCCAGCAGCTTAACGCGGAGAAACACCGGGGAGCTGTTTTTT	CASSLTRRNTGELFF
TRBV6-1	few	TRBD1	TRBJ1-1	TGTGCCAGTAGTCCCGGGACAGGGCTCACTGAAGCTTTCTTT	CASSPGTGLTEAFF
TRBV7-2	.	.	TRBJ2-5	TGTGCCAGCAGCCGCCAGCAAGAGACCCAGTACTTC	CASSRQQETQYF
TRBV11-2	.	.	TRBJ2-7	TGTGCCAGCAGCACCGCCGGGTCCGGCGAGCAGTACTTC	CASSTAGSGEQYF
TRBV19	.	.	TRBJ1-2	TGTGCCTGCTCCGGACTGAACTATGGCTACACCTTC	CACSGLNYGYTF
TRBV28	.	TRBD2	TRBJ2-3	TGTGCCAGCAGTCCGGCGGGGGGGGACACAGATACGCAGTATTTT	CASSPAGGDTDTQYF
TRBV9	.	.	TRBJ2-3	TGTGCCAGCAGCGCCATTCATGATACGCAGTATTTT	CASSAIHDTQYF
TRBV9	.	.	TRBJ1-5	TGTGCCAGCAGCGTAGATGGTAGCCAGCCCCAGCATTTT	CASSVDGSQPQHF
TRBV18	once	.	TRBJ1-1	TGTGCCAGCTCACCACTATATACAGTCATGAACACTGAAGCTTTCTTT	CASSPLYTVMNTEAFF
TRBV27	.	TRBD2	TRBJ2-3	TGTGCCAGCAGTTTAACTAGTTGGGGGGGGGATACGCAGTATTTT	CASSLTSWGGDTQYF